These T cell receptor beta chains were read from a single sample in a study of PD-L1 blockade in urothelial cancer. Data came from immunoSEQ multiplex PCR; TCRdb stores just in-frame clones and leaves some out. The table includes approximately 110,000 clones, about 85% detected once. Specimen: PBMCs, collected around atezolizumab (anti-PD-L1) treatment. These receptors all come from a man between 50 and 59 years old with urothelial cancer. CDR3s include the opening cysteine and the closing phenylalanine or tryptophan. The D gene is left open where the match is weak. For some rows the clone size is stated as once, few or many, or as a class when expanded; others skip it.

D	V	size	J	CDR3	DNA
TRBD2	TRBV30	-	TRBJ2-1	CAWSVGAGGYNEQFF	TGTGCCTGGAGTGTCGGAGCGGGAGGCTACAATGAGCAGTTCTTC
TRBD1	TRBV13	-	TRBJ2-5	CASSRTGVETQYF	TGTGCCAGCAGCCGGACAGGGGTGGAGACCCAGTACTTC
-	TRBV6-6	-	TRBJ1-3	CASSYLGQGNTIYF	TGTGCCAGCAGTTACTTAGGACAAGGAAACACCATATATTTT
TRBD2	TRBV7-9	-	TRBJ2-2	CASSRTVGLAGTGELFF	TGTGCCAGCAGCCGGACTGTAGGACTAGCGGGAACCGGGGAGCTGTTTTTT
TRBD1	TRBV19	once	TRBJ1-5	CASSLIRDREKPQHF	TGTGCCAGTAGCCTAATCCGGGACAGGGAAAAGCCCCAGCATTTT
TRBD1	TRBV19	-	TRBJ1-1	CASSTLEPGQGEAFF	TGTGCCAGTAGTACCTTGGAACCGGGACAGGGAGAAGCTTTCTTT
-	TRBV28	-	TRBJ1-2	CASFRGASLYGYTF	TGTGCCAGCTTTCGGGGGGCGTCATTGTATGGCTACACCTTC
-	TRBV16	-	TRBJ1-2	CASSQSNNYNYGYTF	TGTGCCAGCAGCCAATCAAATAACTATAACTATGGCTACACCTTC
TRBD2	TRBV7-6	-	TRBJ2-1	CASSSSGRAYNEQFF	TGTGCCAGCAGCTCTAGCGGGAGGGCCTACAATGAGCAGTTCTTC
TRBD1	TRBV5-5	-	TRBJ2-5	CASSSRGETQYF	TGTGCCAGCAGTTCCAGGGGGGAGACCCAGTACTTC
TRBD2	TRBV6-1	-	TRBJ2-1	CASRTSGKNNEQFF	TGTGCCAGCAGGACTAGCGGCAAAAACAATGAGCAGTTCTTC
TRBD2	TRBV5-1	-	TRBJ2-7	CASSLGTSGRGLEQYF	TGCGCCAGCAGCCTGGGGACTAGCGGGAGGGGACTCGAGCAGTACTTC
-	TRBV4-1	-	TRBJ1-1	CASSQEWGFDTEAFF	TGCGCCAGCAGCCAAGAATGGGGCTTTGACACTGAAGCTTTCTTT
TRBD1	TRBV2	-	TRBJ1-5	CASSIQGLQPQHF	TGTGCCAGCAGTATACAGGGGCTTCAGCCCCAGCATTTT
TRBD2	TRBV19	-	TRBJ2-1	CASSQTSGPYNEQFF	TGTGCCAGTAGTCAGACTAGCGGTCCTTACAATGAGCAGTTCTTC
-	TRBV5-1	-	TRBJ1-1	CASSAVLNTEAFF	TGCGCCAGCAGCGCGGTTTTGAACACTGAAGCTTTCTTT
TRBD2	TRBV19	-	TRBJ2-2	CASSIRPVAGGYVGTGELFF	TGTGCCAGTAGTATCCGCCCCGTAGCGGGAGGGTACGTCGGCACCGGGGAGCTGTTTTTT
-	TRBV5-1	-	TRBJ2-7	CASSLVVQPYEQYF	TGCGCCAGCAGCTTGGTGGTACAGCCCTACGAGCAGTACTTC
TRBD1	TRBV6-1	-	TRBJ2-1	CASDRGGYNEQFF	TGTGCCAGCGACAGGGGTGGCTACAATGAGCAGTTCTTC
TRBD1	TRBV7-9	-	TRBJ2-7	CASSNSGTGSYEQYF	TGTGCCAGCAGCAACTCCGGGACAGGCTCCTACGAGCAGTACTTC
TRBD1	TRBV11-2	-	TRBJ1-5	CASSLVGGRHQPQHF	TGTGCCAGCAGCTTAGTAGGGGGCCGGCATCAGCCCCAGCATTTT
TRBD2	TRBV30	-	TRBJ2-3	CAWSSNPGLAGGTQYF	TGTGCCTGGAGTAGCAATCCGGGACTAGCGGGGGGAACGCAGTATTTT
TRBD1	TRBV5-5	-	TRBJ1-2	CASSWDSGTGKMGYTF	TGTGCCAGCAGCTGGGACTCTGGGACAGGGAAGATGGGCTACACCTTC
-	TRBV15	-	TRBJ1-5	CATSRSSQPQHF	TGTGCCACCAGCAGGTCTAGTCAGCCCCAGCATTTT
TRBD2	TRBV7-9	-	TRBJ2-3	CASSLGLAGVKDTQYF	TGTGCCAGCAGCTTAGGACTAGCGGGAGTCAAAGATACGCAGTATTTT
-	TRBV30	once	TRBJ1-2	CAGHGGEAGYTF	TGTGCTGGTCACGGGGGAGAGGCTGGCTACACCTTC
TRBD2	TRBV7-6	-	TRBJ2-5	CASSLLREGRETQYF	TGTGCCAGCAGCTTATTGCGGGAGGGTCGAGAGACCCAGTACTTC
-	TRBV19	-	TRBJ2-1	CASATESLAAPYNEQFF	TGTGCCAGCGCGACCGAAAGCCTAGCAGCCCCCTACAATGAGCAGTTCTTC
-	TRBV14	few	TRBJ2-1	CASSPRPQGGNEQFF	TGTGCCAGCAGCCCTAGGCCCCAAGGGGGAAATGAGCAGTTCTTC
TRBD2	TRBV27	-	TRBJ2-1	CASSLSGRYYNEQFF	TGTGCCAGCAGTTTAAGCGGGAGGTACTACAATGAGCAGTTCTTC
-	TRBV5-8	-	TRBJ2-7	CASSSGTLSSYEQYF	TGTGCCAGCAGCTCCGGGACTCTCAGCTCCTACGAGCAGTACTTC
-	TRBV6-5	-	TRBJ1-5	CASSNDRVRQPQHF	TGTGCCAGCAGTAATGACAGAGTAAGACAGCCCCAGCATTTT